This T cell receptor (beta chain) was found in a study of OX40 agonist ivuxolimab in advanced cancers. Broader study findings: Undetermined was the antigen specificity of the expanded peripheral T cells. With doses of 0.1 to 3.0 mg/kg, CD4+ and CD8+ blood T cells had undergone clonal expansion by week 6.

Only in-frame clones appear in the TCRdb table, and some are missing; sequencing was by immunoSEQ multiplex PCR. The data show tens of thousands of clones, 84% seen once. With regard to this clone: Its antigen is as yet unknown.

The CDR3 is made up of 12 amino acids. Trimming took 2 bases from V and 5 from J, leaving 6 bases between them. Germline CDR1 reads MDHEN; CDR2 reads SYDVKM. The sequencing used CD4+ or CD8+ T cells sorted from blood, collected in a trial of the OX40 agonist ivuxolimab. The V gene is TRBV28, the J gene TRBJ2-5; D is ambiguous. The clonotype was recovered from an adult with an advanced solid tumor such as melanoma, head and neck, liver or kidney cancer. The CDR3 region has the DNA TGTGCCAGCAGTTTACCCTGGGAGACCCAGTACTTC. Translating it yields CASSLPWETQYF. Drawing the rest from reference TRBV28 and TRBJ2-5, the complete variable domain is DVKVTQSSRYLVKRTGEKVFLECVQDMDHENMFWYRQDPGLGLRLIYFSYDVKMKEKGDIPEGYSVSREKKERFSLILESASTNQTSMYLCASSLPWETQYFGPGTRLLVL.